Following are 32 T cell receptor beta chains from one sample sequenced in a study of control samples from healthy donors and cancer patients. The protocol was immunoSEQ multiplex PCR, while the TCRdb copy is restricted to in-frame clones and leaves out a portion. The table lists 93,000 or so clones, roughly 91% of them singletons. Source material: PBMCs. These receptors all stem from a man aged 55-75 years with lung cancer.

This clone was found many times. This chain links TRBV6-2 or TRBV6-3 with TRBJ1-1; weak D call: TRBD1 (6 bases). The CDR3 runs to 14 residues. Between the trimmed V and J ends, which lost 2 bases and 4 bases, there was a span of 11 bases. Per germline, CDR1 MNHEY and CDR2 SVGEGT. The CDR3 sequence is CASSYLGQFTEAFF. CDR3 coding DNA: TGTGCCAGCAGTTACCTTGGACAGTTCACTGAAGCTTTCTTT.

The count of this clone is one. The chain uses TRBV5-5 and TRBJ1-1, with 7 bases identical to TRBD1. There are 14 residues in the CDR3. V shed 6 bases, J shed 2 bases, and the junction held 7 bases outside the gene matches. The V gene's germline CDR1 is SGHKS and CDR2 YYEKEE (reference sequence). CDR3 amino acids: CASNRQGGNTEAFF. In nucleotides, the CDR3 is TGTGCCAGCAACAGACAGGGAGGTAACACTGAAGCTTTCTTT.

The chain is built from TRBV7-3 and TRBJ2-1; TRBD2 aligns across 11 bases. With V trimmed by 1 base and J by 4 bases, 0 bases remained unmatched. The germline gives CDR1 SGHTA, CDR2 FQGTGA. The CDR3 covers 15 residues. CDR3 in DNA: TGTGCCAGCAGCTTAAGACTAGCGGGGTACAATGAGCAGTTCTTC. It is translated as CASSLRLAGYNEQFF.

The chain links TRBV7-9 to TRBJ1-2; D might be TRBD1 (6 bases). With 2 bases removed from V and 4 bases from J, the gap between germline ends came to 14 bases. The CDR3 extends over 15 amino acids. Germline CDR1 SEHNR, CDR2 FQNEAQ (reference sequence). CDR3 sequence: CASSLPQGTSYGYTF. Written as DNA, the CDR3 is TGTGCCAGCAGCTTACCCCAGGGGACCTCCTATGGCTACACCTTC.

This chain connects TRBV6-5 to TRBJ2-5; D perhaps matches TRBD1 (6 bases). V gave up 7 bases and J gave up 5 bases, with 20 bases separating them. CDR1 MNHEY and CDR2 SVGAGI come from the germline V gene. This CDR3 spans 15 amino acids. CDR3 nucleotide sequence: TGTGCCAGCACTCTCGGATCAGGGGATCGGGAGACCCAGTACTTC. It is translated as CASTLGSGDRETQYF.

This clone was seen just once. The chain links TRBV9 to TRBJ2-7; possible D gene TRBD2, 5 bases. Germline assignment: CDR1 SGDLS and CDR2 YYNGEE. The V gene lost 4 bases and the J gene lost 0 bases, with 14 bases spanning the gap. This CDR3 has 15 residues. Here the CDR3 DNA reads TGTGCCAGCAGCAGCGGAGAACTCTCCTCCTACGAGCAGTACTTC. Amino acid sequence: CASSSGELSSYEQYF.

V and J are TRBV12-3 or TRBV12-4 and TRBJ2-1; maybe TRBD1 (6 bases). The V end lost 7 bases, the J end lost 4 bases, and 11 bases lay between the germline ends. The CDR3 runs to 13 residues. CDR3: CASTGQTYNEQFF. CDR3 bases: TGTGCCAGCACTGGACAGACTTACAATGAGCAGTTCTTC.

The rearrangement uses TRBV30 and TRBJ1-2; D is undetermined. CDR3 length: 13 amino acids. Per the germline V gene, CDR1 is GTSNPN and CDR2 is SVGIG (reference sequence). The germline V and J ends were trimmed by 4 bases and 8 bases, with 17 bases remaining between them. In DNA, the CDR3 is TGTGCCTGGACAGCCCAATCAGTTCAAGGCTACACCTTC. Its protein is CAWTAQSVQGYTF.

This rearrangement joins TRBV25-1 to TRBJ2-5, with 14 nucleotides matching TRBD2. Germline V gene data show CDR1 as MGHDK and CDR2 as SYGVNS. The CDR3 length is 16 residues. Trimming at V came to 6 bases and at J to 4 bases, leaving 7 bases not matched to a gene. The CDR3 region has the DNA TGTGCCAGCAGCGCCGGGACTAGCGGGGGACCAGAGACCCAGTACTTC. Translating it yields CASSAGTSGGPETQYF.

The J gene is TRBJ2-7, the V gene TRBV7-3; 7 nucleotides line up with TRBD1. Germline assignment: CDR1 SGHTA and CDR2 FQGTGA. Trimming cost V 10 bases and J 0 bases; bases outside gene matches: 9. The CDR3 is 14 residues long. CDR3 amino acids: CAIRQGSISYEQYF. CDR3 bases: TGTGCCATTCGACAGGGATCCATCTCCTACGAGCAGTACTTC.

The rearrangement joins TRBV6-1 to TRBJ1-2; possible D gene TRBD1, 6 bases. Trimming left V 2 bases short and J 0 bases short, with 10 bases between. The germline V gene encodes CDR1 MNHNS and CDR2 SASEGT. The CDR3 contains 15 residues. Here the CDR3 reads CASSEPGASNYGYTF. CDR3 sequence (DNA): TGTGCCAGCAGTGAACCAGGGGCTTCTAACTATGGCTACACCTTC.

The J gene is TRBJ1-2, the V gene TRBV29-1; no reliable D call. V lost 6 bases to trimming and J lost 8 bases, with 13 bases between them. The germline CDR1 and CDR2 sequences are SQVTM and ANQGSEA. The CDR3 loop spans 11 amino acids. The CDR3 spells CSVGLRGGYTF. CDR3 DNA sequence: TGCAGCGTGGGTTTAAGAGGAGGCTACACCTTC.

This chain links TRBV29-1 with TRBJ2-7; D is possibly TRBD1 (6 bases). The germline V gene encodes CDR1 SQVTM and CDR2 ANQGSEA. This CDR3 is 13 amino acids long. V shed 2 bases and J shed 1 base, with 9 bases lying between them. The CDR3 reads CSVEQDSSYEQYF. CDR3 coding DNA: TGCAGCGTTGAACAGGACAGTTCCTACGAGCAGTACTTC.

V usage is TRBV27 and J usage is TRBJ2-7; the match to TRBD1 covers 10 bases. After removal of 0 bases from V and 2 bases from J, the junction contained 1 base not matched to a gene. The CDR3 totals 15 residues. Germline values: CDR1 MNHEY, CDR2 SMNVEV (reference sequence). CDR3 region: CASSLSGQGTYEQYF. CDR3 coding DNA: TGTGCCAGCAGTTTATCGGGACAGGGGACCTACGAGCAGTACTTC.

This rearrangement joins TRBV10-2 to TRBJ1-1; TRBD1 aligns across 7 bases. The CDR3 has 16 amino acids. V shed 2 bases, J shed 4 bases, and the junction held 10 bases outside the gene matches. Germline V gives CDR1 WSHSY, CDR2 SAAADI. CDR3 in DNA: TGCGCCAGCAGTGAGGCCCGACAGGGAGGGGGCACTGAAGCTTTCTTT. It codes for CASSEARQGGGTEAFF.

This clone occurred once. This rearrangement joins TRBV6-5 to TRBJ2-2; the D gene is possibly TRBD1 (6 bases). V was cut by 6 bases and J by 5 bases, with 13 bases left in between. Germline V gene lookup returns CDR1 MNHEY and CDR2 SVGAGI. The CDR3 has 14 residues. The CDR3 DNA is TGTGCCAGCAGCCGACAGGCCGGGACCGGGGAGCTGTTTTTT. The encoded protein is CASSRQAGTGELFF.

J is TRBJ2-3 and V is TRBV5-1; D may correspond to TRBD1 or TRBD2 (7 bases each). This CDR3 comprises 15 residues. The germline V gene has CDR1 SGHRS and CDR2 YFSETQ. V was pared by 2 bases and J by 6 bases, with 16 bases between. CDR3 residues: CASSFQGGQADTQYF. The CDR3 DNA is TGCGCCAGCAGCTTCCAGGGGGGGCAAGCGGATACGCAGTATTTT.

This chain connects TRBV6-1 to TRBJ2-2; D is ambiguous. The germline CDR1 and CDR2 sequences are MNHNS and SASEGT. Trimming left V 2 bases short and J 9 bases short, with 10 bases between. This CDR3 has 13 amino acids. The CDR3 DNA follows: TGTGCCAGCAGTGAAATCCGAAGTAGGGAGCTGTTTTTT. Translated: CASSEIRSRELFF.

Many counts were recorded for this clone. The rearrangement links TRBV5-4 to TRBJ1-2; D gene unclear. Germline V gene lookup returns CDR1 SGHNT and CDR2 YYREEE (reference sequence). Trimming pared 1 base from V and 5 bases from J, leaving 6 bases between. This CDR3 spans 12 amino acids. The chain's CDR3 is CASSLYNYGYTF. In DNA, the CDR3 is TGTGCCAGCAGCTTGTACAATTATGGCTACACCTTC.

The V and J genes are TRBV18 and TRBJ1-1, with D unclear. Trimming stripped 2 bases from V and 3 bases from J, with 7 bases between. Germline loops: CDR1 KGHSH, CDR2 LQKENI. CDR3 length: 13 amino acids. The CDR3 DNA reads TGTGCCAGCTCACCAGGGTGGGACACTGAAGCTTTCTTT. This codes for CASSPGWDTEAFF.

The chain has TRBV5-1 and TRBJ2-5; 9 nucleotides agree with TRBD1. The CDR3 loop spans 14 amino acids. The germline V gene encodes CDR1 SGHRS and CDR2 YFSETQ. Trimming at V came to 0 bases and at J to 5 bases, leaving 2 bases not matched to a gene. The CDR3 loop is CASSLGTGGETQYF. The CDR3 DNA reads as TGCGCCAGCAGCTTGGGCACAGGGGGCGAGACCCAGTACTTC.

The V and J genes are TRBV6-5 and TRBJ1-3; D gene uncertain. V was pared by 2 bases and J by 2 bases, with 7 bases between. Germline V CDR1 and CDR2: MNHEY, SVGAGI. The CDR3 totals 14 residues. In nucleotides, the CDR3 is TGTGCCAGCAGTTACGGGCAAGCTGGAAACACCATATATTTT. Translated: CASSYGQAGNTIYF.

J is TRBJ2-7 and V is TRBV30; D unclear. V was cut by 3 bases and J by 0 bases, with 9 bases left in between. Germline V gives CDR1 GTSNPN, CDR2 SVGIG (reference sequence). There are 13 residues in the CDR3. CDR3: CAWRAEASYEQYF. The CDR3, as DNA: TGTGCCTGGAGGGCAGAAGCCTCCTACGAGCAGTACTTC.

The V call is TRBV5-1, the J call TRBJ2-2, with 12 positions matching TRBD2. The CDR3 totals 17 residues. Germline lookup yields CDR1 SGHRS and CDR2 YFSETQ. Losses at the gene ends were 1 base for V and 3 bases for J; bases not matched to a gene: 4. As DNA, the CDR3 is TGCGCCAGCAGCTTGACTAGCGGGGGGCCGGACACCGGGGAGCTGTTTTTT. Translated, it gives CASSLTSGGPDTGELFF.

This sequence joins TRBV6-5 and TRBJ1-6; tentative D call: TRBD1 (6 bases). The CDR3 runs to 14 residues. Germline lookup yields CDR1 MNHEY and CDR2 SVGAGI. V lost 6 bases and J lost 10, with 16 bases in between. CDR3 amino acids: CASRRGAGDSPLHF. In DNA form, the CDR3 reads TGTGCCAGCAGACGGGGGGCTGGAGACTCACCCCTCCACTTT.

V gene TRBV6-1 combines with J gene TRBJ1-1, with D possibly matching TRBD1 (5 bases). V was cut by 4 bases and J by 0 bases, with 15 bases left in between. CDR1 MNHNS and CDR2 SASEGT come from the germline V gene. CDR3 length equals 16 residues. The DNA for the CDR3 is TGTGCCAGCAGTGCCCCGGACGGGGGATTGAACACTGAAGCTTTCTTT. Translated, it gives CASSAPDGGLNTEAFF.

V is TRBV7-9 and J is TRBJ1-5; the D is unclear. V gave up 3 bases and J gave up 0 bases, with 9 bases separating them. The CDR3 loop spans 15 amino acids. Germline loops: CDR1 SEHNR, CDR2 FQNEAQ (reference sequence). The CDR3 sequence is CASSFGDNSNQPQHF. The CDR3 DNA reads TGTGCCAGCAGCTTTGGAGACAATAGCAATCAGCCCCAGCATTTT.

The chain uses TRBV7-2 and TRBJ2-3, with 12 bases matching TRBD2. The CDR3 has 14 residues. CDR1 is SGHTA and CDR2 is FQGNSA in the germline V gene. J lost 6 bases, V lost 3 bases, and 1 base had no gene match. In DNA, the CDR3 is TGTGCCAGCAGCTTTGGGACTAGCGGGGATACGCAGTATTTT. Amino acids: CASSFGTSGDTQYF.

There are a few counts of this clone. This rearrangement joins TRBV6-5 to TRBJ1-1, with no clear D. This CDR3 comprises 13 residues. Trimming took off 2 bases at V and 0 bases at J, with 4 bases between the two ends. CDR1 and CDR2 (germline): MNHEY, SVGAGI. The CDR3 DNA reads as TGTGCCAGCAGTTACCAGGTGAACACTGAAGCTTTCTTT. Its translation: CASSYQVNTEAFF.

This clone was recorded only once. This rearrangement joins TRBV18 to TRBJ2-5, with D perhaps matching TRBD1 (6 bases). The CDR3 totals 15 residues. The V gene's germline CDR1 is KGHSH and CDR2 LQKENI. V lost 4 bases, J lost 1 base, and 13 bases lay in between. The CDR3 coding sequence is TGTGCCAGCTCACGAATTGACAGGATCCAAGAGACCCAGTACTTC. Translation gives CASSRIDRIQETQYF.

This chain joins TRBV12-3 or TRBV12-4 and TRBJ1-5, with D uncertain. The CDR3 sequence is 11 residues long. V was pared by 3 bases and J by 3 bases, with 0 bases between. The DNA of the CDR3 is TGTGCCAGCAGTTTCAATCAGCCCCAGCATTTT. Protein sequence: CASSFNQPQHF.

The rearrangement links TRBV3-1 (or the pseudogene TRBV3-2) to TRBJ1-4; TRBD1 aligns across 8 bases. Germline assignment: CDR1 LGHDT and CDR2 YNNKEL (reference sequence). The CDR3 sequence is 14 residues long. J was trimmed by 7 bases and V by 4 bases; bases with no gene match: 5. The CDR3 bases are TGTGCCAGCAGCCTTGGACAGGGAGGTGAAAAACTGTTTTTT. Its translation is CASSLGQGGEKLFF.